Listed below are T cell receptor beta chains from one sample, sequenced in a study of blood T cell repertoires in COVID-19. TCRdb's copy holds only in-frame clones and misses some; the assay was immunoSEQ multiplex PCR. The sample consists of approximately 200,000 clones, roughly 87% of them appearing once. Input material: PBMCs or T cells enriched from blood (not recorded which). These receptors were collected from a man aged 18-30 years with acute COVID-19. Each CDR3 is given with its conserved first and last residue. The order of the fields is J gene, CDR3 length, V gene, clone size, CDR3 protein. Size values are once, few and many counts, or a class for expanded clones, and some rows have none.

J gene: TRBJ1-6
CDR3 length: 15
V gene: TRBV28
clone size: .
CDR3 protein: CASRDRGGYNSPLHF

J gene: TRBJ2-1
CDR3 length: 16
V gene: TRBV19
clone size: .
CDR3 protein: CASSPASGRIYNEQFF

J gene: TRBJ1-2
CDR3 length: 15
V gene: TRBV6-5
clone size: .
CDR3 protein: CASSNRDRANYGYTF

J gene: TRBJ2-2
CDR3 length: 15
V gene: TRBV10-1
clone size: .
CDR3 protein: CASSDQLSWTGELFF

J gene: TRBJ1-3
CDR3 length: 16
V gene: TRBV11-2
clone size: .
CDR3 protein: CASSYRDRYSGNTIYF

J gene: TRBJ1-2
CDR3 length: 14
V gene: TRBV19
clone size: .
CDR3 protein: CASSSGEANYGYTF

J gene: TRBJ2-3
CDR3 length: 15
V gene: TRBV7-3
clone size: .
CDR3 protein: CASSLEGLAGDTQYF

J gene: TRBJ2-7
CDR3 length: 15
V gene: TRBV19
clone size: .
CDR3 protein: CASSIEVAGIYEQYF

J gene: TRBJ2-7
CDR3 length: 13
V gene: TRBV28
clone size: .
CDR3 protein: CASNLGRAYEQYF

J gene: TRBJ2-4
CDR3 length: 23
V gene: TRBV19
clone size: .
CDR3 protein: CASSMSTGEAHLRTPEAKNIQYF

J gene: TRBJ1-1
CDR3 length: 13
V gene: TRBV7-9
clone size: .
CDR3 protein: CASSWELNTEAFF

J gene: TRBJ2-7
CDR3 length: 14
V gene: TRBV19
clone size: .
CDR3 protein: CASSPSGASYEQYF

J gene: TRBJ2-5
CDR3 length: 15
V gene: TRBV19
clone size: .
CDR3 protein: CATPRTGEIQETQYF

J gene: TRBJ2-2
CDR3 length: 15
V gene: TRBV27
clone size: few
CDR3 protein: CASSLRGGDTGELFF

J gene: TRBJ1-4
CDR3 length: 17
V gene: TRBV28
clone size: .
CDR3 protein: CASSFWDRALTNEKLFF

J gene: TRBJ1-1
CDR3 length: 15
V gene: TRBV15
clone size: .
CDR3 protein: CATSRDDSMNTEAFF

J gene: TRBJ2-1
CDR3 length: 13
V gene: TRBV10-1
clone size: few
CDR3 protein: CASSESMQGEQFF

J gene: TRBJ1-5
CDR3 length: 17
V gene: TRBV5-1
clone size: .
CDR3 protein: CASSSLSLTRSNQPQHF

J gene: TRBJ2-3
CDR3 length: 15
V gene: TRBV7-8
clone size: .
CDR3 protein: CASSLEGQGTDTQYF

J gene: TRBJ2-3
CDR3 length: 13
V gene: TRBV12-5
clone size: .
CDR3 protein: CASGWGASDTQYF

J gene: TRBJ2-7
CDR3 length: 14
V gene: TRBV5-1
clone size: .
CDR3 protein: CASSFGGSSYEQYF

J gene: TRBJ1-1
CDR3 length: 15
V gene: TRBV25-1
clone size: .
CDR3 protein: CASSAPGLPNTEAFF

J gene: TRBJ2-2
CDR3 length: 17
V gene: TRBV4-2
clone size: once
CDR3 protein: CASSPLRGEGQGGELFF

J gene: TRBJ2-1
CDR3 length: 16
V gene: TRBV28
clone size: .
CDR3 protein: CASSLGTSGRPNEQFF

J gene: TRBJ2-7
CDR3 length: 13
V gene: TRBV30
clone size: .
CDR3 protein: CAWRLAGINEQYF

J gene: TRBJ1-3
CDR3 length: 20
V gene: TRBV4-1
clone size: .
CDR3 protein: CASRLNFRTGGLSSGNTIYF

J gene: TRBJ2-1
CDR3 length: 14
V gene: TRBV7-9
clone size: few
CDR3 protein: CASSLGPGYNEQFF

J gene: TRBJ1-2
CDR3 length: 13
V gene: TRBV5-1
clone size: .
CDR3 protein: CASSLPGPSGYTF